This TCR beta chain is from a study of blood T cell repertoires in COVID-19. On the study more broadly: From the United States, Italy and Spain came samples of acute and convalescent COVID-19. T cells, B-cell-depleted T cells, or PBMCs supplied cDNA or gDNA.

Original processing methods: How many nucleated cells were present was estimated from reference gene primer amplification. Clones were read by immunoSEQ multiplex PCR, and TCRdb kept only the in-frame ones, dropping some. That table furnishes V, J and clone size, whereas the DNA furnished D and trimming. In the table there are approximately 290,000 clones, 70% to 90% of which are singletons. Germline CDR1 is SGHTA and CDR2 is FQGTGA. This CDR3 is 15 amino acids long. J gave up 4 bases and V 5 bases, and 3 bases lay outside the gene matches. The rearrangement joins TRBV7-3 to TRBJ2-1; 12 bases align to TRBD2. Specimen: peripheral blood. This receptor was taken from an older woman with acute or convalescent COVID-19. DNA for the CDR3: TGTGCCAGCAGCCCAACTAGCGGGGGGTACAATGAGCAGTTCTTC. It is translated as CASSPTSGGYNEQFF.